This T cell receptor beta chain was profiled in a study of PD-1 blockade in classical Hodgkin lymphoma. General observations from the study: The study found complete responders had baseline diversity similar to newly diagnosed patients.

Regarding this clone: Its target is unknown.

Trimming cost V 6 bases and J 2 bases, with 17 bases left between them. The V gene's germline CDR1 is MDHEN and CDR2 SYDVKM. CDR3 length equals 16 residues. The table came from immunoSEQ multiplex PCR; TCRdb's copy has only in-frame clones and leaves some out. The table lists 13,000 or so clones, about four fifths of them singletons, with around 4% in the top ten. With no exception, relapse followed autologous stem cell transplantation in all patients, and brentuximab vedotin exposure varied. Reported best responses ranged across complete response, partial response or progressive disease. The chain combines TRBV28 with TRBJ2-1; the D gene is possibly TRBD2 (6 bases). This receptor was identified in a human donor with classical Hodgkin lymphoma. Sample: peripheral blood mononuclear cells (PBMCs), taken at baseline. As DNA, the CDR3 is TGTGCCAGCAGCCCCCTGGGGGGAATCGCCTACAATGAGCAGTTCTTC. Protein product: CASSPLGGIAYNEQFF.